Listed below are T cell receptor beta chains from one sample, sequenced in a study of T-cell reconstitution after alpha-beta-depleted transplantation in children. TCRdb called the PCR reads again in MiXCR, with one record for every CDR3 protein. The data contain 500,000 to 600,000 distinct CDR3 sequences, around 16% of them singletons. The sequences come from PBMCs from the stem cell graft donor, collected from the stem cell graft. All receptors derive from a human donor who donated a stem cell graft to a child with acute lymphoblastic leukemia. Both conserved end residues are part of each CDR3. D genes are given only for firm matches. Expanded clones are given a class, and other clones once, few, many or no size at all.

clone_size: few
d_call: TRBD1
j_call: TRBJ1-1
v_call: TRBV6-1
cdr3_aa: CASTPTGASTEAFF
cdr3_nt: TGTGCCAGCACCCCGACAGGGGCGAGCACTGAAGCTTTCTTT

clone_size: many
d_call: NA
j_call: TRBJ1-4
v_call: TRBV7-2
cdr3_aa: CASSLAPDSYNEKLFF
cdr3_nt: TGTGCCAGCAGCTTAGCGCCGGACAGCTATAATGAAAAACTGTTTTTT

clone_size: NA
d_call: TRBD2
j_call: TRBJ2-1
v_call: TRBV5-1
cdr3_aa: CASSSPPGLAVSEQFF
cdr3_nt: TGCGCCAGCAGCTCCCCCCCGGGACTAGCGGTTAGTGAGCAGTTCTTC

clone_size: NA
d_call: NA
j_call: TRBJ2-1
v_call: TRBV18
cdr3_aa: CASSPPSGVDEQFF
cdr3_nt: TGTGCCAGCTCACCACCGTCAGGTGTCGACGAGCAGTTCTTC

clone_size: NA
d_call: TRBD2
j_call: TRBJ2-7
v_call: TRBV12-3/TRBV12-4
cdr3_aa: CASSGGLAESYEQYF
cdr3_nt: TGTGCCAGCAGTGGGGGACTAGCGGAGTCCTACGAGCAGTACTTC

clone_size: NA
d_call: NA
j_call: TRBJ2-1
v_call: TRBV9
cdr3_aa: CASSVTHNEQFF
cdr3_nt: TGTGCCAGCAGCGTAACCCACAATGAGCAGTTCTTC

clone_size: few
d_call: NA
j_call: TRBJ2-4
v_call: TRBV20-1
cdr3_aa: CSAKYRVVKNIQYF
cdr3_nt: TGCAGTGCTAAATACAGGGTGGTCAAAAACATTCAGTACTTC

clone_size: NA
d_call: NA
j_call: TRBJ2-1
v_call: TRBV18
cdr3_aa: CASSPRGAGNYNYNEQFF
cdr3_nt: TGTGCCAGCTCCCCTCGTGGGGCGGGCAATTACAACTACAATGAGCAGTTCTTC

clone_size: few
d_call: NA
j_call: TRBJ2-2
v_call: TRBV12-3/TRBV12-4
cdr3_aa: CASSFPAWNTGELFF
cdr3_nt: TGTGCCAGCAGTTTCCCGGCCTGGAACACCGGGGAGCTGTTTTTT

clone_size: many
d_call: TRBD2
j_call: TRBJ2-3
v_call: TRBV5-1
cdr3_aa: CASSLEPSGADTQYF
cdr3_nt: TGCGCCAGCAGCTTGGAGCCTAGCGGGGCAGATACGCAGTATTTT

clone_size: few
d_call: NA
j_call: TRBJ2-7
v_call: TRBV4-1
cdr3_aa: CASSQAALQSYEQYF
cdr3_nt: TGCGCCAGCAGCCAGGCCGCACTCCAATCCTACGAGCAGTACTTC

clone_size: NA
d_call: NA
j_call: TRBJ1-2
v_call: TRBV30
cdr3_aa: CAGNYYGYTF
cdr3_nt: TGTGCCGGGAACTACTATGGCTACACCTTC

clone_size: few
d_call: NA
j_call: TRBJ2-2
v_call: TRBV10-3
cdr3_aa: CAISDPGGGKGTGELFF
cdr3_nt: TGTGCCATCAGTGACCCCGGGGGCGGGAAGGGCACCGGGGAGCTGTTTTTT

clone_size: NA
d_call: NA
j_call: TRBJ2-1
v_call: TRBV6-5
cdr3_aa: CASSYVQGNYNEQFF
cdr3_nt: TGTGCCAGCAGTTACGTTCAGGGAAACTACAATGAGCAGTTCTTC

clone_size: few
d_call: NA
j_call: TRBJ2-1
v_call: TRBV2
cdr3_aa: CASSYIEQFF
cdr3_nt: TGTGCCAGCAGTTATATAGAGCAGTTCTTC

clone_size: NA
d_call: TRBD2
j_call: TRBJ2-2
v_call: TRBV20-1
cdr3_aa: CSARSLAGARVPGELFF
cdr3_nt: TGCAGTGCTAGGTCACTAGCGGGAGCACGGGTTCCCGGGGAGCTGTTTTTT

clone_size: few
d_call: TRBD1
j_call: TRBJ2-1
v_call: TRBV4-1
cdr3_aa: CASSQESGTGPYNEQFF
cdr3_nt: TGCGCCAGCAGCCAAGAGTCCGGGACAGGGCCTTACAATGAGCAGTTCTTC

clone_size: few
d_call: NA
j_call: TRBJ2-5
v_call: TRBV20-1
cdr3_aa: CSARDAGIQETQYF
cdr3_nt: TGCAGTGCTAGAGATGCAGGCATCCAAGAGACCCAGTACTTC

clone_size: NA
d_call: NA
j_call: TRBJ2-5
v_call: TRBV20-1
cdr3_aa: CSAWGALEETQYF
cdr3_nt: TGCAGTGCTTGGGGGGCGCTCGAGGAGACCCAGTACTTC

clone_size: NA
d_call: TRBD2
j_call: TRBJ2-5
v_call: TRBV29-1
cdr3_aa: CSAPEGSGIQETQYF
cdr3_nt: TGCAGCGCCCCCGAGGGTAGCGGGATCCAAGAGACCCAGTACTTC

clone_size: NA
d_call: TRBD2
j_call: TRBJ2-3
v_call: TRBV29-1
cdr3_aa: CSVAGLRSTDTQYF
cdr3_nt: TGCAGCGTTGCGGGACTACGAAGCACAGATACGCAGTATTTT

clone_size: few
d_call: NA
j_call: TRBJ1-2
v_call: TRBV20-1
cdr3_aa: CSARASQGFNYGYTF
cdr3_nt: TGCAGTGCTAGAGCCTCGCAGGGTTTTAACTATGGCTACACCTTC

clone_size: few
d_call: TRBD1
j_call: TRBJ2-7
v_call: TRBV29-1
cdr3_aa: CSVEDGTGANEQYF
cdr3_nt: TGCAGCGTTGAAGATGGGACAGGGGCCAACGAGCAGTACTTC

clone_size: few
d_call: NA
j_call: TRBJ2-7
v_call: TRBV11-1
cdr3_aa: CASSLLAGFYEQYF
cdr3_nt: TGTGCCAGCAGCTTATTGGCGGGCTTCTACGAGCAGTACTTC

clone_size: NA
d_call: TRBD1
j_call: TRBJ2-2
v_call: TRBV15
cdr3_aa: CATSRDRTGAGELFF
cdr3_nt: TGTGCCACCAGCAGAGATCGGACAGGGGCCGGGGAGCTGTTTTTT

clone_size: NA
d_call: TRBD2
j_call: TRBJ2-6
v_call: TRBV10-3
cdr3_aa: CAISLGRSGANVLTF
cdr3_nt: TGTGCCATCAGTCTCGGGAGGAGTGGGGCCAACGTCCTGACTTTC

clone_size: few
d_call: TRBD2
j_call: TRBJ2-1
v_call: TRBV12-3/TRBV12-4
cdr3_aa: CASSLALGGGKSQYTDSYNEQFF
cdr3_nt: TGTGCCAGCAGTTTAGCCCTCGGGGGAGGGAAGAGCCAATACACCGACTCCTACAATGAGCAGTTCTTC

clone_size: NA
d_call: NA
j_call: TRBJ1-2
v_call: TRBV9
cdr3_aa: CASTGEDYGYTF
cdr3_nt: TGTGCCAGCACAGGGGAGGACTATGGCTACACCTTC

clone_size: NA
d_call: TRBD2
j_call: TRBJ2-7
v_call: TRBV18
cdr3_aa: CASSPGTSHEQYF
cdr3_nt: TGTGCCAGCTCTCCCGGGACTAGCCACGAGCAGTACTTC

clone_size: few
d_call: NA
j_call: TRBJ2-1
v_call: TRBV7-9
cdr3_aa: CASRGTIGEQFF
cdr3_nt: TGTGCCAGCAGAGGGACAATCGGTGAGCAGTTCTTC

clone_size: NA
d_call: TRBD1
j_call: TRBJ1-2
v_call: TRBV29-1
cdr3_aa: CSGGGQGGGYTF
cdr3_nt: TGCAGCGGGGGGGGACAGGGCGGCGGCTACACCTTC

clone_size: few
d_call: NA
j_call: TRBJ1-6
v_call: TRBV21-1
cdr3_aa: CASSAWTWKDSPLHF
cdr3_nt: TGTGCCAGCAGCGCCTGGACATGGAAGGATTCACCCCTCCACTTT

clone_size: NA
d_call: NA
j_call: TRBJ1-6
v_call: TRBV5-1
cdr3_aa: CASSLQGATPLHF
cdr3_nt: TGCGCCAGCAGCTTGCAGGGAGCCACACCCCTCCACTTT

clone_size: few
d_call: NA
j_call: TRBJ1-2
v_call: TRBV29-1
cdr3_aa: CSVINTLNYGYTF
cdr3_nt: TGCAGCGTTATTAATACACTTAACTATGGCTACACCTTC

clone_size: NA
d_call: NA
j_call: TRBJ1-1
v_call: TRBV5-1
cdr3_aa: CASSLRMNTEAFF
cdr3_nt: TGCGCCAGCAGCCTCCGTATGAACACTGAAGCTTTCTTT

clone_size: NA
d_call: NA
j_call: TRBJ2-3
v_call: TRBV30
cdr3_aa: CAWSQGDSAGTDTQYF
cdr3_nt: TGTGCCTGGTCCCAGGGGGACTCGGCGGGCACAGATACGCAGTATTTT

clone_size: few
d_call: NA
j_call: TRBJ2-2
v_call: TRBV29-1
cdr3_aa: CSVGGLRRQADGGELFF
cdr3_nt: TGCAGCGTTGGGGGTTTAAGACGACAGGCGGACGGCGGGGAGCTGTTTTTT

clone_size: NA
d_call: TRBD2
j_call: TRBJ2-1
v_call: TRBV12-3/TRBV12-4
cdr3_aa: CASRQFSGREGEQFF
cdr3_nt: TGTGCCAGCAGACAATTTAGCGGGAGGGAGGGTGAGCAGTTCTTC

clone_size: NA
d_call: NA
j_call: TRBJ2-7
v_call: TRBV2
cdr3_aa: CASSDRRSSYEQYF
cdr3_nt: TGTGCCAGCAGTGACCGGCGGTCCTCCTACGAGCAGTACTTC

clone_size: NA
d_call: TRBD2
j_call: TRBJ2-7
v_call: TRBV7-9
cdr3_aa: CASRPPSGSYEQYF
cdr3_nt: TGTGCCAGCAGGCCTCCTAGCGGTTCCTACGAGCAGTACTTC

clone_size: once
d_call: TRBD2
j_call: TRBJ2-1
v_call: TRBV6-1
cdr3_aa: CASAASGFNEQFF
cdr3_nt: TGTGCCAGCGCGGCTAGCGGGTTCAATGAGCAGTTCTTC

clone_size: NA
d_call: NA
j_call: TRBJ1-2
v_call: TRBV4-1
cdr3_aa: CASSTGTSLGYTF
cdr3_nt: TGCGCCAGCAGCACCGGGACAAGCTTGGGCTACACCTTC

clone_size: NA
d_call: NA
j_call: TRBJ1-1
v_call: TRBV5-4
cdr3_aa: CPSSLGGNTEAFF
cdr3_nt: TGTCCCAGCAGCTTGGGAGGGAACACTGAAGCTTTCTTT

clone_size: few
d_call: TRBD2
j_call: TRBJ2-5
v_call: TRBV3-1
cdr3_aa: CARTIRDYRKETQYF
cdr3_nt: TGTGCCAGAACTATTCGGGACTATCGTAAAGAGACCCAGTACTTC

clone_size: few
d_call: NA
j_call: TRBJ1-1
v_call: TRBV10-3
cdr3_aa: CAISESDTLNTEAFF
cdr3_nt: TGTGCCATCAGTGAGTCGGACACTTTGAACACTGAAGCTTTCTTT

clone_size: NA
d_call: TRBD1
j_call: TRBJ2-7
v_call: TRBV7-9
cdr3_aa: CASSSGQYEQYF
cdr3_nt: TGTGCCAGCAGTTCGGGACAGTACGAGCAGTACTTC

clone_size: few
d_call: NA
j_call: TRBJ1-2
v_call: TRBV5-1
cdr3_aa: CASRWGRPYGYTF
cdr3_nt: TGCGCCAGCAGATGGGGACGACCCTATGGCTACACCTTC

clone_size: few
d_call: TRBD2
j_call: TRBJ2-1
v_call: TRBV5-1
cdr3_aa: CASSLGSSGRAHEQFF
cdr3_nt: TGCGCCAGCAGCTTGGGGTCTAGCGGGAGGGCCCATGAGCAGTTCTTC

clone_size: NA
d_call: TRBD1
j_call: TRBJ2-7
v_call: TRBV12-3/TRBV12-4
cdr3_aa: CASGDSNTHEQYF
cdr3_nt: TGTGCCAGCGGGGACAGCAACACACACGAGCAGTACTTC

clone_size: few
d_call: NA
j_call: TRBJ2-7
v_call: TRBV12-3/TRBV12-4
cdr3_aa: CASSLPGKEQYF
cdr3_nt: TGTGCCAGCAGTTTACCGGGGAAGGAGCAGTACTTC

clone_size: many
d_call: NA
j_call: TRBJ2-1
v_call: TRBV7-9
cdr3_aa: CASGLGFPNEQFF
cdr3_nt: TGTGCCAGCGGATTGGGTTTCCCCAATGAGCAGTTCTTC